This T cell receptor (beta chain) is drawn from a study of T cell repertoires in cytomegalovirus infection. Turning to the study itself: The public TCR beta signatures pointed to both CMV infection and matching HLA type.

Study results and caveats: In two of eight donors, the top clonotype was HLA-C-restricted CMV-specific.

TCRdb reprocessed the reads with MiXCR, giving one entry per CDR3 protein. The data contain around 69,000 distinct CDR3 sequences, approximately 22% of them seen just once; the ten biggest clones take up roughly two thirds. This CDR3 comprises 13 residues. Trimming stripped 2 bases from V and 8 bases from J, with 12 bases between. Germline CDR1 SGHVS, CDR2 FQNEAQ. This clonotype was counted at least ten times. No antigen is known for it. This receptor was obtained from a human donor in good health (CMV status not recorded). Some clones in this sample may be carry-over from other donors' samples. The chain combines TRBV7-8 with TRBJ1-1; D not resolved. The material was CD8+ T cells from cultured PBMCs, obtained from culture after CMV antigen stimulation. CDR3 bases: TGTGCCAGCAGCTTAATAGGGAGTAGCGAAGCTTTCTTT. Translated: CASSLIGSSEAFF.